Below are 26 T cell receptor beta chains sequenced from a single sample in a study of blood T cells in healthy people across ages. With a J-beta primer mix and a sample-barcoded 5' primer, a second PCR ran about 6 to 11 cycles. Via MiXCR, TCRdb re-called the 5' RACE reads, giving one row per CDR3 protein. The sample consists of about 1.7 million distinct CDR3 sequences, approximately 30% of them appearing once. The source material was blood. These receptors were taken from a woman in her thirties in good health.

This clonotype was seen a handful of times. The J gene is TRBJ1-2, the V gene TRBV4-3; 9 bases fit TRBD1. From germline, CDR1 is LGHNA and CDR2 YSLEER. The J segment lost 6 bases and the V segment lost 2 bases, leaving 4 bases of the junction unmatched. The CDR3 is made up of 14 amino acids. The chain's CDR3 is CASSQTGTGNGYTF. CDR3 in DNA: TGCGCCAGCAGCCAAACCGGGACAGGGAATGGCTACACCTTC.

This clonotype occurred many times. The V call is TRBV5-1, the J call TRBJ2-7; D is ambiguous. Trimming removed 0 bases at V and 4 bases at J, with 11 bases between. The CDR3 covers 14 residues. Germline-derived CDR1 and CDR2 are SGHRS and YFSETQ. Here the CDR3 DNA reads TGCGCCAGCAGCTTGGATGGGAATTGGTACGAGCAGTACTTC. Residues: CASSLDGNWYEQYF.

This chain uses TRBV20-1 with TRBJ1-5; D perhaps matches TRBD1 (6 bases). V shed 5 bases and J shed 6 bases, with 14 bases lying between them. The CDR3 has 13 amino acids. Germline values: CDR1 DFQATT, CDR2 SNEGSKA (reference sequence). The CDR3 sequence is CSAPDSYIQPQHF. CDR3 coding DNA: TGCAGTGCTCCGGACAGTTACATTCAGCCCCAGCATTTT.

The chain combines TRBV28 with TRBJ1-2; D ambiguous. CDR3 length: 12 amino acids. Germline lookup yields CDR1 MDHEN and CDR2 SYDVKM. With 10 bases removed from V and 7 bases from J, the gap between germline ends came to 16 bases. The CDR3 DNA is TGTGCCATCCTAAAACCCCCCGGTGGCTACACCTTC. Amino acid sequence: CAILKPPGGYTF.

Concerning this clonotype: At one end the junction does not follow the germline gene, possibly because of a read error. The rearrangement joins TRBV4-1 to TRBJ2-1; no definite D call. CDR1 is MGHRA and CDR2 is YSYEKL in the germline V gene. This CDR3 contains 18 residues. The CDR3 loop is CASSQVTSRNESYNDQFF. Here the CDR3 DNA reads TGCGCCAGCAGCCAAGTAACCTCGCGCAATGAGTCCTACAATGATCAGTTCTTC.

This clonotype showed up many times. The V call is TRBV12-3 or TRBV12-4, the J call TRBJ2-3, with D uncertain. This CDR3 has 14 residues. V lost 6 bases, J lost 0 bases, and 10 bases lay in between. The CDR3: CASSLQASTDTQYF. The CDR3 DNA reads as TGTGCCAGCAGCTTGCAGGCTAGCACAGATACGCAGTATTTT.

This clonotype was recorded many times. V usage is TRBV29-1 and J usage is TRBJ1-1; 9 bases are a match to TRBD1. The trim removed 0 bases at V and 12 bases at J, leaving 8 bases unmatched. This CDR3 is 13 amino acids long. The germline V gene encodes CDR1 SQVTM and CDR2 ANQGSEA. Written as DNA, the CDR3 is TGCAGCGTTGAAGACGCCCGGGACAGGGTAACTTTCTTT. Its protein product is CSVEDARDRVTFF.

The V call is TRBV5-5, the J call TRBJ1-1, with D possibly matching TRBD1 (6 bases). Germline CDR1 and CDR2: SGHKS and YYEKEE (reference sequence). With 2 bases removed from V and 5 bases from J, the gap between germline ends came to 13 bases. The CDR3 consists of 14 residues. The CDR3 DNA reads TGTGCCAGCAGCTTCGTTGCAGGGGATACTGAAGCTTTCTTT. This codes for CASSFVAGDTEAFF.

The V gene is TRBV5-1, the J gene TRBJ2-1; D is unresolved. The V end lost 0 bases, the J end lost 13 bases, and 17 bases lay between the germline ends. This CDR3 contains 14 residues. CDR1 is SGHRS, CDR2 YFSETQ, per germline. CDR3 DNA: TGCGCCAGCAGCTTGGGCAGTAACCAAGAGACCCAGTTCTTC. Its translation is CASSLGSNQETQFF.

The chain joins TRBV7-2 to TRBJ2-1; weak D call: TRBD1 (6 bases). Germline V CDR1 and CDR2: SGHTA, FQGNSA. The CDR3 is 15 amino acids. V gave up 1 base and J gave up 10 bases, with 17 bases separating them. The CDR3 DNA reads TGTGCCAGCAGCTTAGATCCGGTGGCAAGGGGGGAGCAGTTCTTC. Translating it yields CASSLDPVARGEQFF.

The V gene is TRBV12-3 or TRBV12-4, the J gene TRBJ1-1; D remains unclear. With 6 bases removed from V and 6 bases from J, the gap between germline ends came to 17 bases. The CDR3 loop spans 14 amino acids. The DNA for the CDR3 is TGTGCCAGCAGAAAACAGCGGAGGGCCGCTGAAGCTTTCTTT. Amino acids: CASRKQRRAAEAFF.

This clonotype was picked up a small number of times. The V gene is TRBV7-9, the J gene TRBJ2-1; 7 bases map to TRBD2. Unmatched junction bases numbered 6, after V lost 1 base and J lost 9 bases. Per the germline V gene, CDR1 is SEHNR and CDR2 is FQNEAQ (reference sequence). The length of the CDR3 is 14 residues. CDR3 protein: CASSLGGSGPEQFF. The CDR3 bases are TGTGCCAGCAGCTTAGGCGGGAGCGGCCCTGAGCAGTTCTTC.

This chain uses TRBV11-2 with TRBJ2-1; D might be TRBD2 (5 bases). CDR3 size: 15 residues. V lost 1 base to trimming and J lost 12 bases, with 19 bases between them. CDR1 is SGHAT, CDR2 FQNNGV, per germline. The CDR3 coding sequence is TGTGCCAGCAGCTTAGGCTTACCGGGGTTGGGCTGGCAGTTCTTC. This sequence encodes CASSLGLPGLGWQFF.

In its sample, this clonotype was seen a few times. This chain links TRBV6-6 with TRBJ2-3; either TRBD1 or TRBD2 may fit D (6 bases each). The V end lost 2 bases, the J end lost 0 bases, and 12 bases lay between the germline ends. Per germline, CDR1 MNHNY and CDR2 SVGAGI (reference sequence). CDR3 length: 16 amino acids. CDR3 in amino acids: CASSYGRGLSTDTQYF. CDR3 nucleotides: TGTGCCAGCAGTTACGGACGGGGGCTCAGCACAGATACGCAGTATTTT.

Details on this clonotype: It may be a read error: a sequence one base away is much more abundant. CDR3 in amino acids: CASSDRVFHNEQYF. In DNA, the CDR3 is TGTGCCAGCAGCGACAGGGTGTTCCACAATGAGCAGTACTTC. The chain is built from TRBV6-2 or TRBV6-3 and TRBJ2-1; 7 bases match TRBD1. TRBJ2-7 matches the DNA end more closely, so the J call is doubtful. There are 14 residues in the CDR3. The V gene's germline CDR1 is MNHEY and CDR2 SVGEGT.

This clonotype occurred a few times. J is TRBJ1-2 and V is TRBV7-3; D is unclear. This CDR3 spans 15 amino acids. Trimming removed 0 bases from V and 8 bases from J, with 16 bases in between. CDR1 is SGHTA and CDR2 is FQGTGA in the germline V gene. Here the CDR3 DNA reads TGTGCCAGCAGCTTAACCGGACCCCTTGCGGAAGGCTACACCTTC. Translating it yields CASSLTGPLAEGYTF.

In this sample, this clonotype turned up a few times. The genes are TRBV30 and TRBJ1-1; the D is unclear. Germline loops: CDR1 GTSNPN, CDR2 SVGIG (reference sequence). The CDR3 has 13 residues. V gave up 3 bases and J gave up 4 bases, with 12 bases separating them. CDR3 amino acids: CAWSDQPSTEAFF. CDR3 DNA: TGTGCCTGGAGCGATCAACCTAGCACTGAAGCTTTCTTT.

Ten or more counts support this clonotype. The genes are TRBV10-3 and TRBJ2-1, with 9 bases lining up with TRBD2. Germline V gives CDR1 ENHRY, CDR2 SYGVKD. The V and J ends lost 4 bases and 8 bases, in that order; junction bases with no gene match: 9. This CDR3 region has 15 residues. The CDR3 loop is CAISGGSGRDYEQFF. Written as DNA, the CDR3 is TGTGCCATCAGTGGGGGTAGCGGGAGAGACTATGAGCAGTTCTTC.

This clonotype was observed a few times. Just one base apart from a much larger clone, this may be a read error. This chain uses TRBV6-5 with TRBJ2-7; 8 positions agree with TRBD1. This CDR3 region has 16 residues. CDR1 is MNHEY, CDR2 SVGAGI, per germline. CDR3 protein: CASSYDLGQGPYGQYF. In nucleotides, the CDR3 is TGTGCCAGCAGTTACGACCTAGGACAGGGCCCCTACGGGCAGTACTTC.

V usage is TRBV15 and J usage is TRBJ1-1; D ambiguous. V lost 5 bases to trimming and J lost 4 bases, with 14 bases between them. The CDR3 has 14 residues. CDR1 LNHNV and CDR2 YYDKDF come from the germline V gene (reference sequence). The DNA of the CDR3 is TGTGCCACCAGCGCTCGGGTGGTAGGCACTGAAGCTTTCTTT. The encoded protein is CATSARVVGTEAFF.

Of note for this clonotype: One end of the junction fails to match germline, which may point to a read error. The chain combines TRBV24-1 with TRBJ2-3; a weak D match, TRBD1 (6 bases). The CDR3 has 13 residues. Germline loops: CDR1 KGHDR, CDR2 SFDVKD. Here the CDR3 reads CAISPGVPDTQYF. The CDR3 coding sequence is TGTGCCATCAGTCCAGGGGTCCCGGATACGCAGTATTTT.

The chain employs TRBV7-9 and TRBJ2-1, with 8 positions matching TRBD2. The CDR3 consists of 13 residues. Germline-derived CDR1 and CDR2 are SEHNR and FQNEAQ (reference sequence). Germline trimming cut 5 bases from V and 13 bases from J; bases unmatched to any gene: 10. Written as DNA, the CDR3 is TGTGCCAGCAGCAGAGCGGGGGAAGAGACCCAGTTCTTC. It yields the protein CASSRAGEETQFF.

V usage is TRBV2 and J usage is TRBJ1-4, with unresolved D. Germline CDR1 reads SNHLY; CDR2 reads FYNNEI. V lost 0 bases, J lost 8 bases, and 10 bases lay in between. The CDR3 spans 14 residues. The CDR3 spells CASSEASQTEKLFF. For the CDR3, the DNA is TGTGCCAGCAGTGAAGCATCACAGACAGAAAAACTGTTTTTT.

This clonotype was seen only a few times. CDR3 bases: TGTGCCAGCAGTTTAGGGACCCGGGGAGGCTACACCTTC. Translation: CASSLGTRGGYTF. The chain links TRBV27 to TRBJ1-2; possible D gene TRBD1, 5 bases. CDR3 length: 13 residues. The germline CDR1 and CDR2 sequences are MNHEY and SMNVEV (reference sequence). Trimming left V 2 bases short and J 8 bases short, with 12 bases between.

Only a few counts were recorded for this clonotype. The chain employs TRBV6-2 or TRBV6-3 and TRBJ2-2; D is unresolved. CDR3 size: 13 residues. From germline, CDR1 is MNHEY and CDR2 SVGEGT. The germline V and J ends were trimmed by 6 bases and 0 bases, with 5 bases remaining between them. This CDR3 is CASRPANTGELFF. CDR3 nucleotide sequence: TGTGCCAGCAGACCGGCGAACACCGGGGAGCTGTTTTTT.

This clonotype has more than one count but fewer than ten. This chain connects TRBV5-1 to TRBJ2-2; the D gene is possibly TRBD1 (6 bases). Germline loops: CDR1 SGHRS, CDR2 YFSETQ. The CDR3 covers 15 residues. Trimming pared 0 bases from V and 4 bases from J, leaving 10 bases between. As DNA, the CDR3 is TGCGCCAGCAGCTTGGAAGGACAGACCACCGGGGAGCTGTTTTTT. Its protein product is CASSLEGQTTGELFF.